This section outlines one T cell receptor (beta chain) sequence together with its context. Its specificity is unknown. The sample belongs to a study of response to subunit inactivated influenza vaccine. Study-wide points: The authors offered the suggestion that each seasonal influenza vaccination recruits few new T cells.

TCRdb independently ran MiXCR on the RT-PCR reads; one entry per CDR3 protein. Here the sample spans about 700,000 distinct CDR3 sequences, around 13% being singletons. The sample consisted of PBMCs from blood, taken less than 15 days before vaccination. The TCR sequence derives from a man aged 50 to 59 who received an inactivated influenza vaccine.

The DNA for the CDR3 is TGTGCTGAGAGCAGGGGGTCTGACACAGATACGCAGTATTTT. It specifies CAESRGSDTDTQYF. The chain combines TRBV2 with TRBJ2-3; 7 bases align to TRBD1. This CDR3 has 14 amino acids. CDR1 and CDR2 (germline): SNHLY, FYNNEI.